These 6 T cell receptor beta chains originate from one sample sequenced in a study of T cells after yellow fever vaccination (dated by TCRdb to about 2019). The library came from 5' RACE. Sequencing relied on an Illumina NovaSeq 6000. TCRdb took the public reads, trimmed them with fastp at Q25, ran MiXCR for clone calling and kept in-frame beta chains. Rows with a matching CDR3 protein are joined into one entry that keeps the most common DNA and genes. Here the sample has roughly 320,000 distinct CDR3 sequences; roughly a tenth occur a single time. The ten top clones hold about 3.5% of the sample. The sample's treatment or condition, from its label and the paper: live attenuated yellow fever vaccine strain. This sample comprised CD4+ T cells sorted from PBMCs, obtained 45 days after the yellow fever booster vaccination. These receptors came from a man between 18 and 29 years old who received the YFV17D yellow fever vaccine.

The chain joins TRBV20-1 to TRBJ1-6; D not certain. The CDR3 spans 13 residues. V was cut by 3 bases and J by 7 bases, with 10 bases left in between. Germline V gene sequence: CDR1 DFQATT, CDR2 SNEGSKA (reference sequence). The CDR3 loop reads CSASNLENSPLHF. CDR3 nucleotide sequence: TGCAGTGCTAGTAATCTAGAGAATTCACCCCTCCACTTT.

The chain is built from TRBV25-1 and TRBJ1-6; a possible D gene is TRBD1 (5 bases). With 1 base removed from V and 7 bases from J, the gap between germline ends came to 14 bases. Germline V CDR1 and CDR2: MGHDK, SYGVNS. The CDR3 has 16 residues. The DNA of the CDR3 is TGTGCCAGCAGTGAATGGGGGAGGAGAGAGAATTCACCCCTCCACTTT. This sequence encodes CASSEWGRRENSPLHF.

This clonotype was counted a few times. The chain's CDR3 is CASSHGQGENSPLHF. CDR3 bases: TGTGCCAGCAGCCACGGGCAGGGAGAGAATTCACCCCTCCACTTT. The genes are TRBV3-1 and TRBJ1-6, with a tentative D call TRBD1 (5 bases). Trimming removed 3 bases from V and 7 bases from J, with 13 bases in between. This CDR3 has 15 amino acids. From germline, CDR1 is LGHDT and CDR2 YNNKEL (reference sequence).

CDR3 nucleotides: TGTGCCAGCAGCTTAGGAGGTTCCGGATGGGGGGAAAAACTGTTTTTT. Translated, it gives CASSLGGSGWGEKLFF. The rearrangement links TRBV11-2 to TRBJ1-4, with D perhaps matching TRBD1 (5 bases). Deletions cut 1 base from V and 8 bases from J, with 17 bases between. CDR1 is SGHAT, CDR2 FQNNGV, per germline. The CDR3 is 16 amino acids. Supplemented by reference TRBV11-2 and TRBJ1-4, the full variable domain reads EAGVAQSPRYKIIEKRQSVAFWCNPISGHATLYWYQQILGQGPKLLIQFQNNGVVDDSQLPKDRFSAERLKGVDSTLKIQPAKLEDSAVYLCASSLGGSGWGEKLFFGSGTQLSVL.

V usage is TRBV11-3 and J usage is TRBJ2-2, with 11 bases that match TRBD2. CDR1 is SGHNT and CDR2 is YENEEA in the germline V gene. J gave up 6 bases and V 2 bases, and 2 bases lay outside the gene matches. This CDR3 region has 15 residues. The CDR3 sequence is CASSLTSGGPGELFF. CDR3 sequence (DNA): TGTGCCAGCAGCTTAACTAGCGGGGGACCCGGGGAGCTGTTTTTT.

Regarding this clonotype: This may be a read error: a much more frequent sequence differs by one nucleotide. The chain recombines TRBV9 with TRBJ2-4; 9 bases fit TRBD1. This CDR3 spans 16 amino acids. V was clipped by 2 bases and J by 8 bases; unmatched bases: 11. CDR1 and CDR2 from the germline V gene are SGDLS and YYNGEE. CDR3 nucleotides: TGTGCCAGCAGCGTCCGGGACAGGGTGGTGGGCTACATTCAGTACTTC. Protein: CASSVRDRVVGYIQYF.